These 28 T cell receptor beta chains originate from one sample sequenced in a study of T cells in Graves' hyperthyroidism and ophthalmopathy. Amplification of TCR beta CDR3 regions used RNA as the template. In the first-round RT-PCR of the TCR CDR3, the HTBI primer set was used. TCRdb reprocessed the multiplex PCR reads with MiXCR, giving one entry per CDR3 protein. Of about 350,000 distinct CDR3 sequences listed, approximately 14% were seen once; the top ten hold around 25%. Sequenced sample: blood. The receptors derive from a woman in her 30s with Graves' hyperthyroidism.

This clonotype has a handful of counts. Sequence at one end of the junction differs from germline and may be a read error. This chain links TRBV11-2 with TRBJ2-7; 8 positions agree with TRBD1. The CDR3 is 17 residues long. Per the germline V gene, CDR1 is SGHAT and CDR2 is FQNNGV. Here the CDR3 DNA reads TGTGCCGGCAGCGAACCTGGGCCCGGGACAGGTACCTACGAGCAGTACTTC. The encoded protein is CAGSEPGPGTGTYEQYF.

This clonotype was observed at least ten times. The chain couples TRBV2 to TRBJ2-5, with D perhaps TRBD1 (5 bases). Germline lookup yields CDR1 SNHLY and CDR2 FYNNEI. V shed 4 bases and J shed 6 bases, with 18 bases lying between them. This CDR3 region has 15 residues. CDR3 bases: TGTGCCAGCAGTGTCTCCAGGGTGCGGCGGCAGACCCAGTACTTC. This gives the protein CASSVSRVRRQTQYF.

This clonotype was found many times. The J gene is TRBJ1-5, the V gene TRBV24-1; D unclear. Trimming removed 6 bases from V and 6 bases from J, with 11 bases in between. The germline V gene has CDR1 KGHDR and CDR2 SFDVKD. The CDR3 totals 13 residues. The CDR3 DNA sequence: TGTGCCACCAGTCCCGGACCTCTTCAGCCCCAGCATTTT. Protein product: CATSPGPLQPQHF.

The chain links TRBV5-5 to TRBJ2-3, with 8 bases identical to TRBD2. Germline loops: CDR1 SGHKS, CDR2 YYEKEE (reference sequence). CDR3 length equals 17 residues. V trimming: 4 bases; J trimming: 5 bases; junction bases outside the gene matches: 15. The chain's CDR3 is CASSPGWSGSSQDTQYF. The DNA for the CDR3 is TGTGCCAGCAGCCCGGGTTGGAGCGGGAGTTCGCAAGATACGCAGTATTTT.

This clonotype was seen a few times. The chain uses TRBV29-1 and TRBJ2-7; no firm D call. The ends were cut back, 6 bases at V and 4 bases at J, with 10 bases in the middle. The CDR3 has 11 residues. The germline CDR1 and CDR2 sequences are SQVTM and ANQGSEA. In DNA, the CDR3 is TGCAGCGTGTTGGGCAATTACGAGCAGTACTTC. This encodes CSVLGNYEQYF.

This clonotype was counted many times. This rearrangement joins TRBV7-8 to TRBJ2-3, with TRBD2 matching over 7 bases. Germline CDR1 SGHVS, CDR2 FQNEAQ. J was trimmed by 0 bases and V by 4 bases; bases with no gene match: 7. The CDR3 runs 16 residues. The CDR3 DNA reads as TGTGCCAGCAGCTCCAGGACTAGTCCTAGCACAGATACGCAGTATTTT. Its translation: CASSSRTSPSTDTQYF.

The CDR3 protein is CASSFSGRSYNEQFF. The CDR3 DNA sequence: TGTGCCAGCAGCTTTAGCGGGAGGTCCTACAATGAGCAGTTCTTC. The chain recombines TRBV7-8 with TRBJ2-1; 10 bases fit TRBD2. The CDR3 runs to 15 residues. Germline trimming cut 3 bases from V and 1 base from J; bases unmatched to any gene: 0. Looked up from germline, CDR1 is SGHVS and CDR2 is FQNEAQ.

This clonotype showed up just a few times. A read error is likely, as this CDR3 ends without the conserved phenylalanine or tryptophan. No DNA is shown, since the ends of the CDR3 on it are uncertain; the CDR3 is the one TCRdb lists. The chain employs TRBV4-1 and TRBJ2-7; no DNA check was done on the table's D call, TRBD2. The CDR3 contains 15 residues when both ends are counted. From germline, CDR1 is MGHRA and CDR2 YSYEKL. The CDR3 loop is CASSQEERGDYEQSL.

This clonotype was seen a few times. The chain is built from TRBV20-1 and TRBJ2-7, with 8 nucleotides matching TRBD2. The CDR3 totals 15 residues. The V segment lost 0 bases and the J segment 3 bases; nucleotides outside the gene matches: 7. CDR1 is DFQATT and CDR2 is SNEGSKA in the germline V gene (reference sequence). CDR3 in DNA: TGCAGTGCTAGAGACACCGGGACTAGTTACTACGAGCAGTACTTC. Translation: CSARDTGTSYYEQYF.

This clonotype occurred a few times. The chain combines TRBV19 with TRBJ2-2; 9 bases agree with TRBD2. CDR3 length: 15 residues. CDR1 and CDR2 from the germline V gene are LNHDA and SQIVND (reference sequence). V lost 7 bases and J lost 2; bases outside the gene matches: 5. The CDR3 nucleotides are TGTGCCAGTAACCTAGCGGGGATAAACACCGGGGAGCTGTTTTTT. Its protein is CASNLAGINTGELFF.

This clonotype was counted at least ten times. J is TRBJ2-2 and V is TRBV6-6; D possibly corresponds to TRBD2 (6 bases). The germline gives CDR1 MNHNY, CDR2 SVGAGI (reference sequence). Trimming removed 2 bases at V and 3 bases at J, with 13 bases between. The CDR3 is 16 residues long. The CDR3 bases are TGTGCCAGCAGTTACACCGGACTACCCGACACCGGGGAGCTGTTTTTT. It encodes CASSYTGLPDTGELFF.

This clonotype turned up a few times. The CDR3 DNA follows: TGTGCCAGCAGCTTATTTCTGAACCAAGAGACCCAGTACTTC. It specifies CASSLFLNQETQYF. This chain uses TRBV7-2 with TRBJ2-5; D gene unclear. This CDR3 is built from 14 residues. CDR1 SGHTA and CDR2 FQGNSA come from the germline V gene. Trimming pared 2 bases from V and 0 bases from J, leaving 7 bases between.

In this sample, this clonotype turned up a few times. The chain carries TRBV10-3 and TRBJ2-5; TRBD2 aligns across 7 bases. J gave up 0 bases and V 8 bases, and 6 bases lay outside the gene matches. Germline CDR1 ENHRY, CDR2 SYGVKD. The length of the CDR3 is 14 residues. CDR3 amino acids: CAIGWRGNQETQYF. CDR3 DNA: TGTGCCATCGGTTGGCGGGGGAACCAAGAGACCCAGTACTTC.

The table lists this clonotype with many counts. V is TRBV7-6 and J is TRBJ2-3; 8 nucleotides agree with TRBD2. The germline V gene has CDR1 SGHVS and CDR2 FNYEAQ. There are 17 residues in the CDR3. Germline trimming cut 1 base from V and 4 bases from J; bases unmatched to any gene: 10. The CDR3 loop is CASSLVAKRELADTQYF. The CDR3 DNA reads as TGTGCCAGCAGCTTAGTGGCTAAGCGGGAGCTGGCAGATACGCAGTATTTT.

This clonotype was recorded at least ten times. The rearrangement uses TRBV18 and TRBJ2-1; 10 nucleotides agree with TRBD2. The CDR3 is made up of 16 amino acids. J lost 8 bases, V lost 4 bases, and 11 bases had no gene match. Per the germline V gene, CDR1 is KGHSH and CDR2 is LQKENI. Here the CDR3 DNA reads TGTGCCAGCTCACATCTAGCGGGAGTCCTGAGGGATGAGCAGTTCTTC. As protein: CASSHLAGVLRDEQFF.

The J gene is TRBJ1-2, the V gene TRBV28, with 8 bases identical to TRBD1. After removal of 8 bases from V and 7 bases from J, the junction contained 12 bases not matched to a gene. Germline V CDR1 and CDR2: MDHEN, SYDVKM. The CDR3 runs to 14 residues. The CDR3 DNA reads TGTGCCAGCGGACCCAACAGGGGGTCCGGTGGCTACACCTTC. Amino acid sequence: CASGPNRGSGGYTF.

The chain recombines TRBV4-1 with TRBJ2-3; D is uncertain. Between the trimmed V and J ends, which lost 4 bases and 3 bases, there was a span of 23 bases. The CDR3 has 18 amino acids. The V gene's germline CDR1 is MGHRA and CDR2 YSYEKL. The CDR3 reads CASSPPRAVPALTDTQYF. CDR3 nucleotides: TGCGCCAGCAGCCCCCCAAGGGCAGTTCCAGCACTTACAGATACGCAGTATTTT.

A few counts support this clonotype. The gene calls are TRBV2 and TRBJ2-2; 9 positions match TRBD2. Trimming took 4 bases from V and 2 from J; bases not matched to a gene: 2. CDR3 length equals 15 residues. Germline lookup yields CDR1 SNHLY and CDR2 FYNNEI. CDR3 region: CASSVSGSNTGELFF. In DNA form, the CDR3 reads TGTGCCAGCAGTGTTAGCGGGAGTAACACCGGGGAGCTGTTTTTT.

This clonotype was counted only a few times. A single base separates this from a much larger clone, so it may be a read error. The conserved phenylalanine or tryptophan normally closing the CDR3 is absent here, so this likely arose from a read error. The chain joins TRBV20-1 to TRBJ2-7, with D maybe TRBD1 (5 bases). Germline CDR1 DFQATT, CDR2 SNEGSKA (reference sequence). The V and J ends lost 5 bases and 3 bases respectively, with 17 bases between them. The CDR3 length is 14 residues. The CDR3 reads CSALKVTAGYEQYL. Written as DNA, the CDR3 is TGCAGTGCTCTTAAAGTGACAGCAGGCTACGAGCAGTACCTC.

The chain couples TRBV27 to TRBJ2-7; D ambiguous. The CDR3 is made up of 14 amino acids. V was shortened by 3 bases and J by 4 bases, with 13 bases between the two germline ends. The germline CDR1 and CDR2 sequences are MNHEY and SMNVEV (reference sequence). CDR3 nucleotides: TGTGCCAGCAGTTTCTCCCTCTTGGGTTACGAGCAGTACTTC. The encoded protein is CASSFSLLGYEQYF.

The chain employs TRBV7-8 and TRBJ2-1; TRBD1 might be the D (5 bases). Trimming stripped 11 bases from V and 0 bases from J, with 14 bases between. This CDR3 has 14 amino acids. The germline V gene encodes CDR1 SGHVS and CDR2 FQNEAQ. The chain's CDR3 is CASQGGSSYNEQFF. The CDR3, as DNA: TGTGCCTCGCAGGGCGGAAGCTCCTACAATGAGCAGTTCTTC.

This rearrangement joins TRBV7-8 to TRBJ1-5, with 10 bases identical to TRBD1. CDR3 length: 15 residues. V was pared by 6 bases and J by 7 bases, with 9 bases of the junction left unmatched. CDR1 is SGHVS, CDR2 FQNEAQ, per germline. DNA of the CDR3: TGTGCCAGCAGAACCGGGACAGGGGTAAACCAGCCCCAGCATTTT. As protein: CASRTGTGVNQPQHF.

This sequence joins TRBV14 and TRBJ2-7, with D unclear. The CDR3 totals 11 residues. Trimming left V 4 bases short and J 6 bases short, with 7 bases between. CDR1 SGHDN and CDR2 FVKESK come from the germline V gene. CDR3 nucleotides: TGTGCCAGCAGCCGCTTGGGCGAGCAGTACTTC. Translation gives CASSRLGEQYF.

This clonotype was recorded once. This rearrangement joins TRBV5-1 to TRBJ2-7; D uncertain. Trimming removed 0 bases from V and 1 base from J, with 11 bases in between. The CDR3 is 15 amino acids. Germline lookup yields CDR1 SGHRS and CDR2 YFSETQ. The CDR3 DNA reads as TGCGCCAGCAGCTTGGGCTTAACCATTTCCTACGAGCAGTACTTC. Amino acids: CASSLGLTISYEQYF.

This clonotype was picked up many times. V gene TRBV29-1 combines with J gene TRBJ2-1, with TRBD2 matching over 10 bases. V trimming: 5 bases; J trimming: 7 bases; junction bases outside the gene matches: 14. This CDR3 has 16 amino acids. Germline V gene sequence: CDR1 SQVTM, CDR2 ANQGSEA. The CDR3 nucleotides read TGCAGCGTTTCCCCCGCTCCTAGCGGGAGTAAAAATGAGCAGTTCTTC. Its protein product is CSVSPAPSGSKNEQFF.

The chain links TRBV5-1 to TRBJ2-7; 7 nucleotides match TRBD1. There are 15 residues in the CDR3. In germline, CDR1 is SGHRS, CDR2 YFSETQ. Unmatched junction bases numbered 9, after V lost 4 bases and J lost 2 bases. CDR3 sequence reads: CASSTGTALPYEQYF. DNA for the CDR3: TGCGCCAGCAGCACCGGGACAGCCCTCCCCTACGAGCAGTACTTC.

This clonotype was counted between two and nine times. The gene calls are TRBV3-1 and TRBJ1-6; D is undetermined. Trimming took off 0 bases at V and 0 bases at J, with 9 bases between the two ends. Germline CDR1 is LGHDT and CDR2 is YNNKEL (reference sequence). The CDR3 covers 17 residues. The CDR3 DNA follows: TGTGCCAGCAGCCAAGACATCAAGAGCTCCTATAATTCACCCCTCCACTTT. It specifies CASSQDIKSSYNSPLHF.

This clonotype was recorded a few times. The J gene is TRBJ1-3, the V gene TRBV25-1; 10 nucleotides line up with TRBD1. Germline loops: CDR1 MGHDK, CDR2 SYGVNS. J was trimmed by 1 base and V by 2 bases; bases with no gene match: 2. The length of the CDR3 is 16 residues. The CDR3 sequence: CASSERQGASGNTIYF. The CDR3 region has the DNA TGTGCCAGCAGTGAACGACAGGGGGCTTCTGGAAACACCATATATTTT.